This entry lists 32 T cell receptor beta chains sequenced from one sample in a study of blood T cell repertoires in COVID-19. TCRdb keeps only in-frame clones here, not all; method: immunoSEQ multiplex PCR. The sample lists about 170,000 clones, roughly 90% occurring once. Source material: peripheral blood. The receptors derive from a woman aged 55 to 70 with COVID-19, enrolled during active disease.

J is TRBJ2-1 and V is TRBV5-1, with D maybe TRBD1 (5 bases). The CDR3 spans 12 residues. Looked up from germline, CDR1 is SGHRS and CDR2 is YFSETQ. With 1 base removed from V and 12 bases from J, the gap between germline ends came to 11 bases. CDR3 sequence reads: CASSLPDRSQFF. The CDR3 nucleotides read TGCGCCAGCAGCTTGCCCGACAGATCGCAGTTCTTC.

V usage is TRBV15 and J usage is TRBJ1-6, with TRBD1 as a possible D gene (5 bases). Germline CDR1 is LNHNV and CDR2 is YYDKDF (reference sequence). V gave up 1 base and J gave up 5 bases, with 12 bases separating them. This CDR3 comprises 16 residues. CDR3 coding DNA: TGTGCCACCAGCAGAGCAGGGACTCCCGATAATTCACCCCTCCACTTT. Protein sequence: CATSRAGTPDNSPLHF.

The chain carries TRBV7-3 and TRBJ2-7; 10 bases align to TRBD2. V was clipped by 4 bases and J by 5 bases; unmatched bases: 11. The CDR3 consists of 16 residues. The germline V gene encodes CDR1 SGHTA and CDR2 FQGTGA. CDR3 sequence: CASSSPQREGRHEQYF. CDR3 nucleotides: TGTGCCAGCAGCTCACCTCAGCGGGAGGGCCGTCACGAGCAGTACTTC.

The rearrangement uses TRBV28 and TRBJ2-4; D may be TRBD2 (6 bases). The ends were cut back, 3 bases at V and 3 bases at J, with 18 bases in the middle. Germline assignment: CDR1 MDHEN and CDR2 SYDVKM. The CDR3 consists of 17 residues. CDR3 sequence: CASSFPLGKEGKNIQYF. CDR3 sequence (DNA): TGTGCCAGCAGTTTTCCTCTAGGGAAGGAGGGCAAAAACATTCAGTACTTC.

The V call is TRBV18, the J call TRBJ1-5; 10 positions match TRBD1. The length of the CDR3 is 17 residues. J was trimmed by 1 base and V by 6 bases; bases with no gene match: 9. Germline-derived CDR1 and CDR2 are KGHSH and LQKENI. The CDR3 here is CASSETGGAGSNQPQHF. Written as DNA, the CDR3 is TGTGCCAGCTCGGAGACAGGGGGCGCGGGGAGCAATCAGCCCCAGCATTTT.

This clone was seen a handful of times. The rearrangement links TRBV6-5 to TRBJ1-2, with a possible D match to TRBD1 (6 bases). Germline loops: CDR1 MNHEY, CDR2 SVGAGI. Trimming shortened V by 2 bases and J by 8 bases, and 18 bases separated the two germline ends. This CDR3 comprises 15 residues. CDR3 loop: CASSYGGGRARGYTF. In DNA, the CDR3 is TGTGCCAGCAGTTACGGGGGGGGCCGCGCACGGGGCTACACCTTC.

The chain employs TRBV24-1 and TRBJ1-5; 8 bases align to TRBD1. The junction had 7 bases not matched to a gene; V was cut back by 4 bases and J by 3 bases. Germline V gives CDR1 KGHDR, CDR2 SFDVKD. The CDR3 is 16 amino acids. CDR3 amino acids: CATSDYDRGNNQPQHF. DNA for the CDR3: TGTGCCACCAGTGACTACGACAGGGGAAACAATCAGCCCCAGCATTTT.

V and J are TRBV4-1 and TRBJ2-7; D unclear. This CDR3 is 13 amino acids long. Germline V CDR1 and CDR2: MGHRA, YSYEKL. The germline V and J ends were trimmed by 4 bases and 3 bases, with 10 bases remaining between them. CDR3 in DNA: TGCGCCAGCAGCCTAGACCCGTTCTACGAGCAGTACTTC. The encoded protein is CASSLDPFYEQYF.

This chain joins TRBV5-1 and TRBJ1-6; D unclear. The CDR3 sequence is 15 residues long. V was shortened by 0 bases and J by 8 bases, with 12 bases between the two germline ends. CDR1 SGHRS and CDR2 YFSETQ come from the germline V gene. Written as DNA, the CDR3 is TGCGCCAGCAGCTTGGGACTTCGGGGTGATTCACCCCTCCACTTT. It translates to CASSLGLRGDSPLHF.

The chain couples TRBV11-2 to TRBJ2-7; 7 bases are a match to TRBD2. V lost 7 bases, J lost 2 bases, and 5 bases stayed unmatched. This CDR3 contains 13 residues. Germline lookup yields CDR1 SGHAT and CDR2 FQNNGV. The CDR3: CASNRLAAYEQYF. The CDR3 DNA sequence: TGTGCCAGCAACCGACTAGCAGCCTACGAGCAGTACTTC. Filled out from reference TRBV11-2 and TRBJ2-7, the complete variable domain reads EAGVAQSPRYKIIEKRQSVAFWCNPISGHATLYWYQQILGQGPKLLIQFQNNGVVDDSQLPKDRFSAERLKGVDSTLKIQPAKLEDSAVYLCASNRLAAYEQYFGPGTRLTVT.

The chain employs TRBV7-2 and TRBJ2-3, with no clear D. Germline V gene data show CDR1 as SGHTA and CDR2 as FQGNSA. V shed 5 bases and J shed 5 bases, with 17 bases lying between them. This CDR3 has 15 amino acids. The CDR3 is CASSPSALSLDTQYF. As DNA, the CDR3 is TGTGCCAGCAGCCCAAGCGCCCTAAGCTTAGATACGCAGTATTTT.

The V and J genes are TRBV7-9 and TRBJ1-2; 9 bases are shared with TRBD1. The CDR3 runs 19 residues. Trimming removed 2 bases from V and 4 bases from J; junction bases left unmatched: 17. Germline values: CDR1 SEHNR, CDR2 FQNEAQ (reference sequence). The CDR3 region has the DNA TGTGCCAGCAGCTTAACCCCCCGGACAGGGGTCCGAGGACTCTATGGCTACACCTTC. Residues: CASSLTPRTGVRGLYGYTF. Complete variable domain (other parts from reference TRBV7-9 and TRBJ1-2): DTGVSQNPRHKITKRGQNVTFRCDPISEHNRLYWYRQTLGQGPEFLTYFQNEAQLEKSRLLSDRFSAERPKGSFSTLEIQRTEQGDSAMYLCASSLTPRTGVRGLYGYTFGSGTRLTVV.

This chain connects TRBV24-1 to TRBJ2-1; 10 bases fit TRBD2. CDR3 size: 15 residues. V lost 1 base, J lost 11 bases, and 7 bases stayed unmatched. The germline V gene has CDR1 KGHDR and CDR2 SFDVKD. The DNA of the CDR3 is TGTGCCACCAGTGATTTTTCAGCGGGAGGGCCCAAGCAGTTCTTC. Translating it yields CATSDFSAGGPKQFF.

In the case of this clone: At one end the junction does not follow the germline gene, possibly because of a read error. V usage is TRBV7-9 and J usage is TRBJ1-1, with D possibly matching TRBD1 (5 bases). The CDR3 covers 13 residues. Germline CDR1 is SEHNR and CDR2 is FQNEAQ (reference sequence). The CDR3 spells CASSLEVVSGVRF. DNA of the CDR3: TGTGCCAGCAGCTTAGAGGTAGTATCGGGGGTAAGGTTT.

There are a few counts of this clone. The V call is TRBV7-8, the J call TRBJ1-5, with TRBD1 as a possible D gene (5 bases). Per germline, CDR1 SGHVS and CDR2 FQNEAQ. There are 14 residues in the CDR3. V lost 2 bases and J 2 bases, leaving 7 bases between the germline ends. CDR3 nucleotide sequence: TGTGCCAGCAGCTTACGCAGGGGCAATCAGCCCCAGCATTTT. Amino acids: CASSLRRGNQPQHF.

The CDR3 here is CASSLRGRMWEQYF. CDR3 coding DNA: TGTGCCAGCAGCTTACGAGGTCGTATGTGGGAGCAGTACTTC. J is TRBJ2-7 and V is TRBV11-3; no reliable D call. CDR1 and CDR2 (germline): SGHNT, YENEEA. This CDR3 comprises 14 residues. Trimming removed 2 bases at V and 7 bases at J, with 15 bases between.

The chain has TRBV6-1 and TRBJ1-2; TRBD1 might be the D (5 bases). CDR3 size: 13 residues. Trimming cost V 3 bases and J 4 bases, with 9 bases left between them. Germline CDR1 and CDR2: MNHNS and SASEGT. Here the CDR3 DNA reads TGTGCCAGCAGTGACAGGACAATCTATGGCTACACCTTC. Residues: CASSDRTIYGYTF.

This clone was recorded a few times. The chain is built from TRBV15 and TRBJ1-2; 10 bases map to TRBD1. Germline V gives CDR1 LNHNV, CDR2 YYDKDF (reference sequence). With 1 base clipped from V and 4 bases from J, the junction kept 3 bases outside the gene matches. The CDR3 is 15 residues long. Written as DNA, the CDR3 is TGTGCCACCAGCAGAGGACAGGGGGCCGGCTATGGCTACACCTTC. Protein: CATSRGQGAGYGYTF.

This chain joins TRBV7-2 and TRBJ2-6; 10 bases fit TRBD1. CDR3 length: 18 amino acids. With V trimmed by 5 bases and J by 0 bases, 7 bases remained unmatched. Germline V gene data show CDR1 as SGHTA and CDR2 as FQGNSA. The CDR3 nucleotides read TGTGCCAGCAGCGTCGACAGGGGGCCGAGCTCTGGGGCCAACGTCCTGACTTTC. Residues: CASSVDRGPSSGANVLTF.

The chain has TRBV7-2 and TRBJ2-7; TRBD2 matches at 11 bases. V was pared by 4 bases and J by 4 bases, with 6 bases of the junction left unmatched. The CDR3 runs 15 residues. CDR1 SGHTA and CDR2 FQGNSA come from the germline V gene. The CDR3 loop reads CASSYLAGGGYEQYF. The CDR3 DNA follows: TGTGCCAGCAGCTACCTAGCGGGAGGAGGTTACGAGCAGTACTTC. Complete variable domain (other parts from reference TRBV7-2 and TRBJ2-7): GAGVSQSPSNKVTEKGKDVELRCDPISGHTALYWYRQSLGQGLEFLIYFQGNSAPDKSGLPSDRFSAERTGGSVSTLTIQRTQQEDSAVYLCASSYLAGGGYEQYFGPGTRLTVT.

The CDR3 spells CASSPGTGGEQFF. The CDR3 nucleotides are TGTGCCAGCAGCCCCGGGACAGGGGGTGAGCAGTTCTTC. The rearrangement joins TRBV7-3 to TRBJ2-1; 11 bases map to TRBD1. J lost 9 bases, V lost 5 bases, and 3 bases had no gene match. CDR1 and CDR2 (germline): SGHTA, FQGTGA. This CDR3 contains 13 residues.

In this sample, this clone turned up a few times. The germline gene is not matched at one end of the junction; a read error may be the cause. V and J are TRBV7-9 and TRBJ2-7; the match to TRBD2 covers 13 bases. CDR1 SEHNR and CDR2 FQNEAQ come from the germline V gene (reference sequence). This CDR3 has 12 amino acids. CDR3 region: CASSPGLAGANF. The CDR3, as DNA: TGTGCCAGCAGCCCTGGACTAGCGGGAGCAAACTTC.

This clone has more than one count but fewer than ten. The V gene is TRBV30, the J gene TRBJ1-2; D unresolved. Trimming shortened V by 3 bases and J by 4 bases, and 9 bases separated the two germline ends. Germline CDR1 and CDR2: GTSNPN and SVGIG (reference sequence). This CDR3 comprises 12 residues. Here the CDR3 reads CAWRPSIYGYTF. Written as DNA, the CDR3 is TGTGCCTGGAGGCCCTCTATCTATGGCTACACCTTC.

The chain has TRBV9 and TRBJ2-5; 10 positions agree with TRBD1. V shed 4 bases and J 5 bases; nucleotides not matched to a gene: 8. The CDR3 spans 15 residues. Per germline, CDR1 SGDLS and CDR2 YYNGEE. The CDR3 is CASSPWTGGRETQYF. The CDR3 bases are TGTGCCAGCAGCCCTTGGACAGGGGGGAGGGAGACCCAGTACTTC.

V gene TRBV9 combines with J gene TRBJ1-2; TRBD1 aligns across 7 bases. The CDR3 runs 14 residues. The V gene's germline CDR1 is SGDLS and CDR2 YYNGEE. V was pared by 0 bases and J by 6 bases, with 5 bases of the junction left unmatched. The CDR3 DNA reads TGTGCCAGCAGCGTAGAAAGGGGGCAGAATGGCTACACCTTC. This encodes CASSVERGQNGYTF.

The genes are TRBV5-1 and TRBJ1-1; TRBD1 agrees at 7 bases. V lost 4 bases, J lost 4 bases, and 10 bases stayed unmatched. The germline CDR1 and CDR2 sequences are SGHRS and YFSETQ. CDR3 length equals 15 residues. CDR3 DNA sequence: TGCGCCAGCAGCCCCGCGACAGGGCCGGTCACTGAAGCTTTCTTT. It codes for CASSPATGPVTEAFF.

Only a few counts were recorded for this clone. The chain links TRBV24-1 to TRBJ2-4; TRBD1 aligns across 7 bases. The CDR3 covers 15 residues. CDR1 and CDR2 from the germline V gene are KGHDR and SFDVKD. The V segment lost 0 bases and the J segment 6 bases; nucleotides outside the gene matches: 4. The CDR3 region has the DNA TGTGCCACCAGTGATTTGAGGGCAGGGGGAAACATTCAGTACTTC. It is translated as CATSDLRAGGNIQYF.

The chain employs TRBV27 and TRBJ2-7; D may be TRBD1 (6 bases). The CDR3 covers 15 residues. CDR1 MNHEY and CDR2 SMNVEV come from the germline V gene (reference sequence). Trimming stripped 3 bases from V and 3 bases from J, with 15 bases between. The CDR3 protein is CASSFAWGQGYEQYF. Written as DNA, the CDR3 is TGTGCCAGCAGTTTCGCGTGGGGGCAGGGCTACGAGCAGTACTTC.

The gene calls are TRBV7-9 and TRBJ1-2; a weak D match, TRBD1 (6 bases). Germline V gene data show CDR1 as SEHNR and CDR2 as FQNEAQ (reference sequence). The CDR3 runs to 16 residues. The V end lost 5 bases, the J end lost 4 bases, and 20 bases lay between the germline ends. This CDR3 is CASSRVTGWALYGYTF. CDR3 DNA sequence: TGTGCCAGCAGCCGAGTGACAGGTTGGGCTCTCTATGGCTACACCTTC.

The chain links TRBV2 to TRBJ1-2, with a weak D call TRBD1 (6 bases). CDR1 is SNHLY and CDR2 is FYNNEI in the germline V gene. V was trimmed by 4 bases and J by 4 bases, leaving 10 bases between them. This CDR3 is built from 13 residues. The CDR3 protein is CASSGGQSYGYTF. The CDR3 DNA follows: TGTGCCAGCAGTGGGGGGCAGAGCTATGGCTACACCTTC. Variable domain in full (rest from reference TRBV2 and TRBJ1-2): EPEVTQTPSHQVTQMGQEVILRCVPISNHLYFYWYRQILGQKVEFLVSFYNNEISEKSEIFDDQFSVERPDGSNFTLKIRSTKLEDSAMYFCASSGGQSYGYTFGSGTRLTVV.

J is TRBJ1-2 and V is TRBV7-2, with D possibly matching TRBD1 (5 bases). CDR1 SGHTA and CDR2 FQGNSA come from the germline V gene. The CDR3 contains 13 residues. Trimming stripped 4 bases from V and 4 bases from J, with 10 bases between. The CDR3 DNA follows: TGTGCCAGCAGCTCCGGGGGGGGCTATGGCTACACCTTC. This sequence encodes CASSSGGGYGYTF.

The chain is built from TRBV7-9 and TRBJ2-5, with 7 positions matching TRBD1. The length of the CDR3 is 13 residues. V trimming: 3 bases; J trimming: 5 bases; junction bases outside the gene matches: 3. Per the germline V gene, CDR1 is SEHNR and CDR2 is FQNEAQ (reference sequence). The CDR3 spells CASSFVQGETQYF. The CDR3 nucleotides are TGTGCCAGCAGCTTTGTACAGGGGGAGACCCAGTACTTC.